Reported below is one T cell receptor beta chain. Its specificity is unknown. Germline V CDR1 and CDR2: MNHEY, SMNVEV (reference sequence). CDR3 length equals 16 residues. V lost 8 bases and J 4 bases, leaving 21 bases between the germline ends. The data derive from a study of beta chain features in type 1 diabetes. Study conclusions and caveats: For cells with high TCR expression, cDNA sequencing could yield over-representation. Patients and controls would be equally affected if PCR favored shorter templates.

Expressed TCRB transcripts were sequenced because the entire RNA isolate underwent reverse transcription. The repertoire was sequenced with immunoSEQ multiplex PCR; TCRdb's copy has only in-frame clones and lacks some. This table holds about 900,000 clones, roughly a sixth found once. The TCR was taken from a woman aged 18-35 years in good health. V usage is TRBV27 and J usage is TRBJ1-5; D is unresolved. Sequencing used naive CD4+ T cells from blood. The CDR3 DNA follows: TGTGCCAGCGGAGAGGGAATTCAGTTCGGGAATCAGCCCCAGCATTTT. It specifies CASGEGIQFGNQPQHF.